The rows below give T cell receptor beta chains drawn from one sample of a study of a mutant IDH1 vaccine in newly diagnosed glioma. Here immunoSEQ multiplex PCR was the method, and the copy in TCRdb shows in-frame clones only, minus some. There are about 36,000 clones in the sample; 80% occur only once, and around 15% lies in the top ten. What these receptors recognize is not known. The sequences come from peripheral blood mononuclear cells (PBMCs), collected from a glioma patient whose treatment included an IDH1 peptide vaccine. These receptors all come from a woman aged 25 to 39 with glioma. Some clones in this sample may be carry-over from other donors' samples. The CDR3 runs from the conserved cysteine through the conserved F or W. The order of the fields is D gene, V gene, clone size, J gene, CDR3 protein, CDR3 DNA. A D gene is named only where the DNA matches it firmly. Clone size is shown for a subset of rows, as once, few, many or a class of expanded clone.

d_gene: TRBD2; v_gene: TRBV2; abundance: NA; j_gene: TRBJ2-7; CDR3aa: CASSDPPSVAGVSF; CDR3nt: TGTGCCAGCAGCGACCCCCCATCGGTAGCGGGGGTCTCGTTC
d_gene: NA; v_gene: TRBV10-3; abundance: NA; j_gene: TRBJ1-2; CDR3aa: CAISTDGGLGYTF; CDR3nt: TGTGCCATCAGTACAGACGGGGGCCTTGGCTACACCTTC
d_gene: NA; v_gene: TRBV6-5; abundance: few; j_gene: TRBJ1-1; CDR3aa: CASSYGFSRQNTEAFF; CDR3nt: TGTGCCAGCAGTTACGGCTTTTCGAGGCAGAACACTGAAGCTTTCTTT
d_gene: NA; v_gene: TRBV29-1; abundance: NA; j_gene: TRBJ1-3; CDR3aa: CSVEAAEDPGNTIYF; CDR3nt: TGCAGCGTTGAAGCTGCAGAAGATCCCGGAAACACCATATATTTT
d_gene: NA; v_gene: TRBV28; abundance: NA; j_gene: TRBJ2-1; CDR3aa: CASTQGTYNEQFF; CDR3nt: TGTGCCAGCACCCAGGGGACCTACAATGAGCAGTTCTTC
d_gene: NA; v_gene: TRBV14; abundance: NA; j_gene: TRBJ2-1; CDR3aa: CASSQGRSWSYNEQFF; CDR3nt: TGTGCCAGCAGCCAAGGTCGCTCCTGGTCCTACAATGAGCAGTTCTTC
d_gene: NA; v_gene: TRBV7-9; abundance: NA; j_gene: TRBJ2-5; CDR3aa: CASTEPGGQETQYF; CDR3nt: TGTGCCAGCACCGAACCGGGCGGGCAAGAGACCCAGTACTTC
d_gene: NA; v_gene: TRBV29-1; abundance: once; j_gene: TRBJ2-2; CDR3aa: CSVARSTGELFF; CDR3nt: TGCAGCGTTGCCAGAAGCACCGGGGAGCTGTTTTTT
d_gene: NA; v_gene: TRBV2; abundance: few; j_gene: TRBJ2-1; CDR3aa: CASSERRGNEQFF; CDR3nt: TGTGCCAGCAGTGAACGACGGGGCAATGAGCAGTTCTTC
d_gene: NA; v_gene: TRBV29-1; abundance: NA; j_gene: TRBJ1-1; CDR3aa: CSVATGRNTEAFF; CDR3nt: TGCAGCGTTGCTACAGGGAGGAACACTGAAGCTTTCTTT
d_gene: NA; v_gene: TRBV30; abundance: NA; j_gene: TRBJ1-4; CDR3aa: CAWRQALPEKLFF; CDR3nt: TGTGCCTGGAGACAGGCCCTTCCTGAAAAACTGTTTTTT
d_gene: NA; v_gene: TRBV9; abundance: NA; j_gene: TRBJ2-1; CDR3aa: CASSVDPSYNEQFF; CDR3nt: TGTGCCAGCAGCGTCGATCCCTCCTACAATGAGCAGTTCTTC
d_gene: NA; v_gene: TRBV21-1; abundance: NA; j_gene: TRBJ1-2; CDR3aa: CASRKAYGYTF; CDR3nt: TGTGCCAGCCGAAAGGCCTATGGCTACACCTTC
d_gene: NA; v_gene: TRBV5-1; abundance: once; j_gene: TRBJ1-2; CDR3aa: CASSWQGQGYTF; CDR3nt: TGCGCCAGCAGCTGGCAGGGGCAAGGCTACACCTTC
d_gene: TRBD1; v_gene: TRBV6-5; abundance: NA; j_gene: TRBJ1-3; CDR3aa: CASTSRGGGNTIYF; CDR3nt: TGTGCCAGCACTTCCAGGGGGGGTGGAAACACCATATATTTT
d_gene: NA; v_gene: TRBV19; abundance: medium-sized; j_gene: TRBJ1-4; CDR3aa: CASRKGPLEKLFF; CDR3nt: TGTGCCAGTAGAAAGGGACCCCTCGAAAAACTGTTTTTT
d_gene: NA; v_gene: TRBV7-9; abundance: NA; j_gene: TRBJ1-1; CDR3aa: CASSSWYTTEAFF; CDR3nt: TGTGCCAGCAGCTCGTGGTATACGACTGAAGCTTTCTTT
d_gene: NA; v_gene: TRBV7-9; abundance: NA; j_gene: TRBJ2-5; CDR3aa: CATREQGWDQETQYF; CDR3nt: TGTGCCACCCGCGAACAGGGCTGGGACCAAGAGACCCAGTACTTC
d_gene: TRBD2; v_gene: TRBV5-1; abundance: NA; j_gene: TRBJ2-3; CDR3aa: CASSSGRGSTDTQYF; CDR3nt: TGCGCCAGCAGCTCGGGGAGGGGTAGCACAGATACGCAGTATTTT
d_gene: TRBD1; v_gene: TRBV5-4; abundance: NA; j_gene: TRBJ1-4; CDR3aa: CASSLQGGTNEKLFF; CDR3nt: TGTGCCAGCAGCCTCCAGGGGGGAACTAATGAAAAACTGTTTTTT
d_gene: NA; v_gene: TRBV2; abundance: NA; j_gene: TRBJ2-7; CDR3aa: CASSVRDGSSYEQYF; CDR3nt: TGTGCCAGCAGTGTCCGGGACGGCAGCTCCTACGAGCAGTACTTC
d_gene: TRBD2; v_gene: TRBV19; abundance: medium-sized; j_gene: TRBJ2-1; CDR3aa: CASTVTSGDYNEQFF; CDR3nt: TGTGCCAGTACCGTAACTAGCGGTGACTACAATGAGCAGTTCTTC
d_gene: TRBD2; v_gene: TRBV19; abundance: NA; j_gene: TRBJ2-5; CDR3aa: CASKAWGGQETQYF; CDR3nt: TGTGCCAGTAAGGCGTGGGGGGGACAAGAGACCCAGTACTTC
d_gene: NA; v_gene: TRBV11-2; abundance: NA; j_gene: TRBJ1-2; CDR3aa: CASSLGGADYGYTF; CDR3nt: TGTGCCAGCAGCTTAGGGGGCGCGGACTATGGCTACACCTTC
d_gene: TRBD2; v_gene: TRBV6-5; abundance: NA; j_gene: TRBJ2-7; CDR3aa: CASSYGAGAQEQYF; CDR3nt: TGTGCCAGCAGTTACGGGGCGGGAGCTCAGGAGCAGTACTTC
d_gene: NA; v_gene: TRBV30; abundance: NA; j_gene: TRBJ1-2; CDR3aa: CAWMRENYGYTF; CDR3nt: TGTGCCTGGATGAGGGAAAACTATGGCTACACCTTC
d_gene: NA; v_gene: TRBV28; abundance: NA; j_gene: TRBJ2-7; CDR3aa: CASSSGDSYEQYF; CDR3nt: TGTGCCAGCAGTTCCGGGGACTCCTACGAGCAGTACTTC
d_gene: NA; v_gene: TRBV6-1; abundance: NA; j_gene: TRBJ1-2; CDR3aa: CASSDSRLYGYTF; CDR3nt: TGTGCCAGCAGTGATAGCCGACTTTATGGCTACACCTTC
d_gene: NA; v_gene: TRBV25-1; abundance: NA; j_gene: TRBJ2-3; CDR3aa: CASSGRGGGGTDTQYF; CDR3nt: TGTGCCAGCAGCGGCAGGGGGGGTGGAGGCACAGATACGCAGTATTTT
d_gene: NA; v_gene: TRBV11-2; abundance: NA; j_gene: TRBJ2-1; CDR3aa: CASSSRVPGEVEQFF; CDR3nt: TGTGCCAGCAGCTCCCGGGTCCCAGGGGAGGTTGAGCAGTTCTTC
d_gene: NA; v_gene: TRBV28; abundance: NA; j_gene: TRBJ1-2; CDR3aa: CASSPTGNYGYTF; CDR3nt: TGTGCCAGCAGCCCTACAGGGAACTATGGCTACACCTTC
d_gene: NA; v_gene: TRBV10-3; abundance: NA; j_gene: TRBJ2-7; CDR3aa: CAISATGRGTYEQYF; CDR3nt: TGTGCCATCAGTGCAACGGGACGGGGGACCTACGAGCAGTACTTC
d_gene: NA; v_gene: TRBV15; abundance: few; j_gene: TRBJ1-1; CDR3aa: CATSRDPGQVTEAFF; CDR3nt: TGTGCCACCAGCAGAGATCCAGGACAAGTGACTGAAGCTTTCTTT
d_gene: NA; v_gene: TRBV2; abundance: NA; j_gene: TRBJ2-7; CDR3aa: CASRELLGGSSYEQYF; CDR3nt: TGTGCCAGCAGGGAACTACTAGGAGGGAGCTCCTACGAGCAGTACTTC
d_gene: NA; v_gene: TRBV6-5; abundance: NA; j_gene: TRBJ1-3; CDR3aa: CASSYSGDGTGNTIYF; CDR3nt: TGTGCCAGCAGTTACTCGGGGGACGGTACTGGAAACACCATATATTTT
d_gene: TRBD2; v_gene: TRBV2; abundance: NA; j_gene: TRBJ2-5; CDR3aa: CASRRSRLAGVVSGETQYF; CDR3nt: TGTGCCAGCAGACGTTCTAGGCTAGCGGGAGTAGTGAGTGGGGAGACCCAGTACTTC
d_gene: NA; v_gene: TRBV18; abundance: few; j_gene: TRBJ1-5; CDR3aa: CASSQTGLSNQPQHF; CDR3nt: TGTGCCAGCTCCCAGACAGGACTTAGCAATCAGCCCCAGCATTTT
d_gene: NA; v_gene: TRBV11-2; abundance: NA; j_gene: TRBJ1-1; CDR3aa: CASSVMGAGAGTEAFF; CDR3nt: TGTGCCAGCAGCGTTATGGGGGCGGGAGCGGGGACTGAAGCTTTCTTT
d_gene: TRBD1; v_gene: TRBV29-1; abundance: NA; j_gene: TRBJ2-7; CDR3aa: CSVAPDRVYEQYF; CDR3nt: TGCAGCGTTGCTCCGGACAGGGTATACGAGCAGTACTTC
d_gene: NA; v_gene: TRBV6-1; abundance: NA; j_gene: TRBJ2-3; CDR3aa: CATSQGYRLSDTQYF; CDR3nt: TGTGCCACATCTCAGGGATATCGTTTATCAGATACGCAGTATTTT
d_gene: NA; v_gene: TRBV4-1; abundance: NA; j_gene: TRBJ1-5; CDR3aa: CASSQVEGLNQPQHF; CDR3nt: TGCGCCAGCAGCCAAGTGGAGGGACTCAATCAGCCCCAGCATTTT
d_gene: NA; v_gene: TRBV30; abundance: NA; j_gene: TRBJ2-7; CDR3aa: CAWSPPEVTRRTYEQYF; CDR3nt: TGTGCCTGGAGTCCCCCGGAAGTGACGCGCCGAACCTACGAGCAGTACTTC
d_gene: NA; v_gene: TRBV7-7; abundance: NA; j_gene: TRBJ2-7; CDR3aa: CASSYREEGEQYF; CDR3nt: TGTGCTAGCAGCTACAGGGAGGAGGGCGAGCAGTACTTC
d_gene: NA; v_gene: TRBV19; abundance: once; j_gene: TRBJ1-5; CDR3aa: CASSAESFSNQPQHF; CDR3nt: TGTGCCAGTAGTGCGGAGAGCTTTAGCAATCAGCCCCAGCATTTT
d_gene: TRBD1; v_gene: TRBV27; abundance: once; j_gene: TRBJ1-1; CDR3aa: CASSLSDRGGIAFF; CDR3nt: TGTGCCAGCAGTTTATCGGACAGGGGGGGAATAGCTTTCTTT
d_gene: NA; v_gene: TRBV19; abundance: few; j_gene: TRBJ1-1; CDR3aa: CASSSSATEAFF; CDR3nt: TGTGCCAGTAGTTCATCGGCCACTGAAGCTTTCTTT
d_gene: NA; v_gene: TRBV6-5; abundance: NA; j_gene: TRBJ1-1; CDR3aa: CASSYGGGTLNTEAFF; CDR3nt: TGTGCCAGCAGTTACGGCGGAGGGACCCTGAACACTGAAGCTTTCTTT
d_gene: NA; v_gene: TRBV2; abundance: NA; j_gene: TRBJ2-7; CDR3aa: CASSERRRAAAEQYF; CDR3nt: TGTGCCAGCAGTGAACGGAGGAGGGCCGCCGCTGAGCAGTACTTC
d_gene: TRBD1; v_gene: TRBV5-4; abundance: NA; j_gene: TRBJ2-7; CDR3aa: CASSRPGQGSYEQYF; CDR3nt: TGTGCCAGCAGCCGACCGGGACAGGGATCCTACGAGCAGTACTTC
d_gene: NA; v_gene: TRBV5-4; abundance: NA; j_gene: TRBJ2-5; CDR3aa: CASSRPPELFTQETQYF; CDR3nt: TGTGCCAGCAGCCGCCCACCGGAACTTTTCACCCAAGAGACCCAGTACTTC
d_gene: NA; v_gene: TRBV29-1; abundance: NA; j_gene: TRBJ1-1; CDR3aa: CSVTWGEAAFF; CDR3nt: TGCAGCGTTACCTGGGGGGAGGCAGCTTTCTTT
d_gene: NA; v_gene: TRBV30; abundance: few; j_gene: TRBJ1-3; CDR3aa: CAWSAALLNTIYF; CDR3nt: TGTGCCTGGAGTGCCGCCCTGTTAAACACCATATATTTT
d_gene: TRBD2; v_gene: TRBV6-6; abundance: NA; j_gene: TRBJ2-7; CDR3aa: CASSYPEAGRSYEQYF; CDR3nt: TGTGCCAGCAGTTACCCAGAAGCGGGACGCTCCTACGAGCAGTACTTC
d_gene: NA; v_gene: TRBV6-6; abundance: NA; j_gene: TRBJ2-7; CDR3aa: CASRGLGRNYEQYF; CDR3nt: TGTGCCAGCAGGGGGCTGGGACGGAACTACGAGCAGTACTTC
d_gene: TRBD1; v_gene: TRBV14; abundance: few; j_gene: TRBJ2-5; CDR3aa: CASSLRTGGAGETQYF; CDR3nt: TGTGCCAGCAGCCTTAGGACAGGGGGAGCGGGAGAGACCCAGTACTTC